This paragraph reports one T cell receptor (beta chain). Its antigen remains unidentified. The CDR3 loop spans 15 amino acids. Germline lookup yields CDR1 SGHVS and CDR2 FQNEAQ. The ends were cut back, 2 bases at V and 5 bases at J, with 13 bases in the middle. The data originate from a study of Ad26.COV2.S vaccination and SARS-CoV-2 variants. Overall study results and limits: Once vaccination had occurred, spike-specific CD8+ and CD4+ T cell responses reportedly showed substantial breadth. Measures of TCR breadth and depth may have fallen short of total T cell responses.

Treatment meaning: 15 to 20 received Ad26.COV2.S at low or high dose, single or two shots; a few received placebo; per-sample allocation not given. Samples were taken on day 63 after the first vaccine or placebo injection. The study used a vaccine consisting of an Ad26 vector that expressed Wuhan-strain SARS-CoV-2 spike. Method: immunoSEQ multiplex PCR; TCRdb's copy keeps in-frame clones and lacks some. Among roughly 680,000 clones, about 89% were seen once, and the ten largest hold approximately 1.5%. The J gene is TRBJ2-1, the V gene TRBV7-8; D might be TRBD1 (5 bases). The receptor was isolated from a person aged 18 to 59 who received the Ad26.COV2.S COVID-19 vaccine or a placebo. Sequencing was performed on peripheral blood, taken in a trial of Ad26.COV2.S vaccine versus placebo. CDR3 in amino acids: CASSLRGTNHNEQFF. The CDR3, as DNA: TGTGCCAGCAGCTTAAGGGGTACTAACCACAATGAGCAGTTCTTC.